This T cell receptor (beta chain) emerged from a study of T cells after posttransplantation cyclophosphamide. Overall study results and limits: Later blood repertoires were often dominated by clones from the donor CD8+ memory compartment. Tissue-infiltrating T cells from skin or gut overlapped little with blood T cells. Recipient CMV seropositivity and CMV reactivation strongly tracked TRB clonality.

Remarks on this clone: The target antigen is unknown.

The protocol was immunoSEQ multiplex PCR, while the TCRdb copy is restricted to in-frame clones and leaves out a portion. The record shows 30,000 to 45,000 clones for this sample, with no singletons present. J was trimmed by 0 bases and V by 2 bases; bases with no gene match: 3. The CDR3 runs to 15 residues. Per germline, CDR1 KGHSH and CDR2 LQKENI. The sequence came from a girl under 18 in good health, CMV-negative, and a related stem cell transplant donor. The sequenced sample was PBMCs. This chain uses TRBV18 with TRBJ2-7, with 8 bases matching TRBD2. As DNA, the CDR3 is TGTGCCAGCTCACCAATAAGCGGGAGCTCCTACGAGCAGTACTTC. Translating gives CASSPISGSSYEQYF.